This TCR beta chain is drawn from a study of blood T cell repertoires in COVID-19. Study overall: COVID-19 samples, acute and convalescent, were from the United States, Italy and Spain.

Original handling: By means of reference gene primer amplification, nucleated cell counts were estimated. The repertoire was sequenced with immunoSEQ multiplex PCR; TCRdb's copy has only in-frame clones and lacks some. V and J calls and clone size are given by that table; D and trimming were obtained from the DNA. The sample consists of approximately 53,000 clones, 87% of them appearing once. In Seattle, patients joined the study during active infection and were tracked longitudinally. The J segment lost 6 bases and the V segment lost 2 bases, leaving 5 bases of the junction unmatched. This CDR3 comprises 14 residues. Germline CDR1 reads SGHVS; CDR2 reads FQNEAQ.

What was sequenced was peripheral blood. The V call is TRBV7-8, the J call TRBJ2-7; 9 bases map to TRBD1. The receptor was isolated from an elderly woman with COVID-19, enrolled during active disease. The CDR3 region is CASSLRTGDSEQYF. DNA of the CDR3: TGTGCCAGCAGCTTACGGACAGGGGATAGCGAGCAGTACTTC.